Sequencing of this T cell receptor beta chain was carried out in a study of shared clonotypes between healthy human individuals. Broader study findings: Relative to their counterparts shared across all four donors, non-shared clonotypes exhibited diminished generation probabilities.

For this clone: Its specificity is not known.

CDR1 is MNHNS, CDR2 SASEGT, per germline. The CDR3 totals 19 residues. Trimming took off 2 bases at V and 0 bases at J, with 22 bases between the two ends. Some clones are missing from TCRdb's copy, which holds only in-frame ones; the method was immunoSEQ multiplex PCR. The repertoire holds approximately 1,500,000 clones, with 95% to 97% as singletons. The source of this sequence is a man younger than 45 in good health. Input material: naive CD4+ T cells sorted from blood. Subset in this sample: CD45RA+ positively selected. The chain carries TRBV6-1 and TRBJ1-2; a possible D gene is TRBD1 (6 bases). The CDR3 sequence: CASSEIPGGPGAANYGYTF. The CDR3, as DNA: TGTGCCAGCAGTGAAATCCCCGGGGGCCCAGGCGCAGCTAACTATGGCTACACCTTC.